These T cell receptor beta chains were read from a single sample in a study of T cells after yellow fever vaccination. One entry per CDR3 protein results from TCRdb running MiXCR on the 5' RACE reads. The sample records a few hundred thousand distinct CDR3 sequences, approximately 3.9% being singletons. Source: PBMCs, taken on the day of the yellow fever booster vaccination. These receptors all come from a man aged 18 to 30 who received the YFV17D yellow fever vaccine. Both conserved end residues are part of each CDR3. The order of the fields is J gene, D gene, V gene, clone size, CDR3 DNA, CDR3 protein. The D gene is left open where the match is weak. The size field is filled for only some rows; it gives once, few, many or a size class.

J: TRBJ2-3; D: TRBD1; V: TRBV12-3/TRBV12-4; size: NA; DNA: TGTGCCAGCAGCACAGGGGGACCGTCGCAGTATTTT; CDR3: CASSTGGPSQYF
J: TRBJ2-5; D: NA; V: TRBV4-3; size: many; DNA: TGCGCCAGCAGCCAAGGAGGGTCTGGGTCCCAGTACTTC; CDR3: CASSQGGSGSQYF
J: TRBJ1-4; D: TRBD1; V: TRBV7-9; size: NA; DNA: TGTGCCAGCAGCCCGACACAGGGGGGATTTGAAAAACTGTTTTTT; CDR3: CASSPTQGGFEKLFF
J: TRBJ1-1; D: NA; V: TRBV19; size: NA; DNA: TGTGCCAGTAGTCTGATTATGGACGGCACTGAAGCTTTCTTT; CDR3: CASSLIMDGTEAFF
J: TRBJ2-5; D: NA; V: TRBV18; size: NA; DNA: TGTGCCAGCTCACCACCGCCGCCAGGAGAGACCCAGTACTTC; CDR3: CASSPPPPGETQYF
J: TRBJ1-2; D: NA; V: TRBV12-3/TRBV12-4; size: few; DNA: TGTGCCAGCAGTTTAACAGGGCTCCCCTATGGCTACACCTTC; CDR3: CASSLTGLPYGYTF
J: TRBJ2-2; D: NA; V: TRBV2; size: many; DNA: TGTGCCAGCAGCCCCAGACACAGTAACACCGGGGAGCTGTTTTTT; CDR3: CASSPRHSNTGELFF
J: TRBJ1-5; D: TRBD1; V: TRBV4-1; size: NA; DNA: TGCGCCAGCAGCCAAGATCTCAGCGGCAGGGGGCGTAGGGGTAGCAATCAGCCCCAGCATTTT; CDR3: CASSQDLSGRGRRGSNQPQHF
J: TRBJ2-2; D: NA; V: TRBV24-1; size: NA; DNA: TGTGCCACCAGTGACCCATCGGACGGGGCCGGGGAGCTGTTTTTT; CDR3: CATSDPSDGAGELFF
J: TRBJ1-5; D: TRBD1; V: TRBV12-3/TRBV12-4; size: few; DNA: TGTGCCAGCAGTGGTAGGTCCGTAGGAGGGACAGGGGGCTATCAGCCCCAGCATTTT; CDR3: CASSGRSVGGTGGYQPQHF
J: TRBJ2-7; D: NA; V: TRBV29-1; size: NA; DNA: TGCAGCGTTGATACCGGCCCCAGGGGATACTACGAGCAGTACTTC; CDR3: CSVDTGPRGYYEQYF